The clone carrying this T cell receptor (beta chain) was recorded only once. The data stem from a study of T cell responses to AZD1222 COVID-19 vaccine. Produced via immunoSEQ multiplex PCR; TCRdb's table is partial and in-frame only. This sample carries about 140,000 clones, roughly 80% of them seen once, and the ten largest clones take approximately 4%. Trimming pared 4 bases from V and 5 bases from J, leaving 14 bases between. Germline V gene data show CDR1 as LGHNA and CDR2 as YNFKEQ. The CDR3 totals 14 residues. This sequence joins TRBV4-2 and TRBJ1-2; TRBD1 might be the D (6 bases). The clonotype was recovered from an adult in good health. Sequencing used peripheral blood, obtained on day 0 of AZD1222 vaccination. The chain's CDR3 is CASSPPQGNYGYTF. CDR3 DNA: TGTGCCAGCAGCCCCCCTCAGGGGAATTATGGCTACACCTTC.